The 12 T cell receptor beta chains in this list originate from one sample, sequenced in a study of T-cell memory formation after mild COVID-19 (dated by TCRdb to the early 2020s). The library was obtained by 5' RACE. The data were produced on an Illumina NovaSeq 6000. TCRdb reran the public reads through fastp at Q25 and MiXCR, keeping productive beta chains. One record per CDR3 amino acid sequence lists the most common genes and DNA. This sample comprises roughly 100,000 distinct CDR3 sequences, around 11% of them detected only once. Of the sample, around 25% falls within the top ten clones. The sequencing sample was made of PBMCs or a T cell subset sorted from them (not recorded which). Receptors were obtained from an adult woman who had mild COVID-19 (a few samples of this study predate the infection). The sample titles of this study are shuffled in the database, so cell type and time point are left out; the donor was told from shared clones.

The rearrangement joins TRBV20-1 to TRBJ2-1; possible D gene TRBD1, 6 bases. The CDR3 has 14 amino acids. Germline-derived CDR1 and CDR2 are DFQATT and SNEGSKA (reference sequence). V was shortened by 6 bases and J by 0 bases, with 12 bases between the two germline ends. In nucleotides, the CDR3 is TGCAGTGCGCCAGGGGTTAGCTCCTACAATGAGCAGTTCTTC. The encoded protein is CSAPGVSSYNEQFF.

This clonotype was seen only a few times. The gene calls are TRBV19 and TRBJ2-3; perhaps TRBD2 as D (6 bases). The V gene lost 3 bases and the J gene lost 4 bases, with 14 bases spanning the gap. This CDR3 spans 15 amino acids. Germline V lookup: CDR1 LNHDA, CDR2 SQIVND (reference sequence). Here the CDR3 DNA reads TGTGCCAGTAGTATTCGTGGCGGGGAATCAGATACGCAGTATTTT. Encoded protein: CASSIRGGESDTQYF. The variable domain in full, with the rest retrieved from reference TRBV19 and TRBJ2-3, is DGGITQSPKYLFRKEGQNVTLSCEQNLNHDAMYWYRQDPGQGLRLIYYSQIVNDFQKGDIAEGYSVSREKKESFPLTVTSAQKNPTAFYLCASSIRGGESDTQYFGPGTRLTVL.

The V call is TRBV19, the J call TRBJ2-1; the D is unclear. Germline lookup yields CDR1 LNHDA and CDR2 SQIVND (reference sequence). Trimming stripped 5 bases from V and 0 bases from J, with 8 bases between. CDR3 length: 14 amino acids. Here the CDR3 reads CASSGVSSYNEQFF. Here the CDR3 DNA reads TGTGCCAGTAGTGGTGTTAGCTCCTACAATGAGCAGTTCTTC.

This clonotype was observed a few times. J is TRBJ2-7 and V is TRBV3-1; D is unresolved. The CDR3 runs to 12 residues. V was pared by 5 bases and J by 7 bases, with 12 bases between. In germline, CDR1 is LGHDT, CDR2 YNNKEL (reference sequence). The CDR3 loop is CASSGSPLEQYF. In DNA form, the CDR3 reads TGTGCCAGCAGCGGCAGTCCTCTAGAGCAGTACTTC.

This clonotype was seen repeatedly, ten times or more. The chain combines TRBV5-5 with TRBJ2-3, with TRBD2 matching 8 bases. Germline V lookup: CDR1 SGHKS, CDR2 YYEKEE (reference sequence). Trimming cost V 5 bases and J 3 bases; bases outside gene matches: 5. This CDR3 is built from 14 residues. DNA of the CDR3: TGTGCCAGCAGACCTATAGCGGGGACAGATACGCAGTATTTT. This codes for CASRPIAGTDTQYF.

J is TRBJ2-5 and V is TRBV7-6; D perhaps matches TRBD2 (5 bases). CDR3 length: 14 amino acids. Trimming stripped 1 base from V and 7 bases from J, with 13 bases between. Germline lookup yields CDR1 SGHVS and CDR2 FNYEAQ. The CDR3 region is CASSLDPGFWTQYF. The DNA for the CDR3 is TGTGCCAGCAGCTTAGACCCGGGGTTTTGGACCCAGTACTTC.

This sequence joins TRBV20-1 and TRBJ1-4, with D possibly TRBD1 on 5 matching bases. This CDR3 spans 15 amino acids. Germline CDR1 is DFQATT and CDR2 is SNEGSKA (reference sequence). The V gene lost 2 bases and the J gene lost 4 bases, with 14 bases spanning the gap. The CDR3 loop reads CSARQFRDGNEKLFF. The CDR3 DNA reads as TGCAGTGCTAGACAATTCCGGGACGGTAATGAAAAACTGTTTTTT.

CDR3 residues: CASSDPSGHEQYF. CDR3 nucleotide sequence: TGTGCCAGCAGCGACCCTAGTGGGCACGAGCAGTACTTC. The rearrangement joins TRBV9 to TRBJ2-7, with D unresolved. Germline V gene data show CDR1 as SGDLS and CDR2 as YYNGEE. Trimming cost V 3 bases and J 5 bases, with 12 bases left between them. The CDR3 has 13 amino acids.

The chain joins TRBV9 to TRBJ2-1; 10 positions agree with TRBD2. Losses at the gene ends were 0 bases for V and 1 base for J; bases not matched to a gene: 1. Germline V gives CDR1 SGDLS, CDR2 YYNGEE. The CDR3 runs to 16 residues. This chain's CDR3 is CASSVGTSGSYNEQFF. The CDR3 coding sequence is TGTGCCAGCAGCGTAGGGACTAGCGGTTCCTACAATGAGCAGTTCTTC.

This clonotype was counted a few times. The V and J genes are TRBV12-3 or TRBV12-4 and TRBJ2-1, with D unresolved. The CDR3 is 16 residues long. Trimming stripped 0 bases from V and 0 bases from J, with 9 bases between. The CDR3 here is CASSLARNSSYNEQFF. Written as DNA, the CDR3 is TGTGCCAGCAGTTTAGCGCGGAATAGCTCCTACAATGAGCAGTTCTTC.

This clonotype has a handful of counts. The chain recombines TRBV29-1 with TRBJ2-7, with 8 bases that match TRBD1. From germline, CDR1 is SQVTM and CDR2 ANQGSEA. The CDR3 runs 12 residues. Trimming cost V 8 bases and J 1 base; bases outside gene matches: 4. The CDR3 reads CSIRTGSYEQYF. In DNA form, the CDR3 reads TGCAGCATCAGGACAGGGTCCTACGAGCAGTACTTC.

The sample holds a few counts of this clonotype. This rearrangement joins TRBV7-2 to TRBJ2-3; TRBD2 agrees at 7 bases. CDR3 length equals 14 residues. The V segment lost 5 bases and the J segment 1 base; nucleotides outside the gene matches: 3. Germline lookup yields CDR1 SGHTA and CDR2 FQGNSA. The CDR3 DNA sequence: TGTGCCAGCAGCGTTGGACTAGGCACAGATACGCAGTATTTT. Translating it yields CASSVGLGTDTQYF.